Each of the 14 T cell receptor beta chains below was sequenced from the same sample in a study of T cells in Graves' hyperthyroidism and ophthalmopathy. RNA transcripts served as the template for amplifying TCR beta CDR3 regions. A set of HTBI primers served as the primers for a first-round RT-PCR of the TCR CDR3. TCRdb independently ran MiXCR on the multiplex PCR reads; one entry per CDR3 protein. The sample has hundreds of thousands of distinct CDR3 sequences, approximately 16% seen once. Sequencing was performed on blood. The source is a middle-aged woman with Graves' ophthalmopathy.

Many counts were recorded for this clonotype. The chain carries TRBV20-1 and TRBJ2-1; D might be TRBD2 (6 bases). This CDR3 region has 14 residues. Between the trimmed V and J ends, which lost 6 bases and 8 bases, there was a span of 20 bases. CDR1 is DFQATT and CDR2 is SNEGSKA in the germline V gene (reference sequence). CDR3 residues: CSAGGTYPGYEQFF. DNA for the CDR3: TGCAGTGCGGGCGGGACCTACCCTGGGTATGAGCAGTTCTTC.

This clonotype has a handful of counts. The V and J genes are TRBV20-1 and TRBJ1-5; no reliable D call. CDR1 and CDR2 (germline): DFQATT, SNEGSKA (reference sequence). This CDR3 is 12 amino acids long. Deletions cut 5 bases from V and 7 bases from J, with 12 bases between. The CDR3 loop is CSARKGEQPQHF. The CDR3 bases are TGCAGTGCTCGAAAAGGAGAGCAGCCCCAGCATTTT.

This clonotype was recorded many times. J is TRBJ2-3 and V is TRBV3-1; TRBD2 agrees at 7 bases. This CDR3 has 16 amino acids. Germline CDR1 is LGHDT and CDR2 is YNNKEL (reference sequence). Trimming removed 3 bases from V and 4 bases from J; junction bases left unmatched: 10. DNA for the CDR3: TGTGCCAGCAGCCACTTGGGGACTACCCAGTCAGATACGCAGTATTTT. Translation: CASSHLGTTQSDTQYF.

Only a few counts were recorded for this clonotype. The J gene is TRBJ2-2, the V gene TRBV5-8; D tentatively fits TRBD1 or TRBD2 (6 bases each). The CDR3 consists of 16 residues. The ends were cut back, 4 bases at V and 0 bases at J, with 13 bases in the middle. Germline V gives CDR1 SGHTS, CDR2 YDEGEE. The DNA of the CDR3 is TGTGCCAGCAGCGTAGAAGGGGGGCCGAACACCGGGGAGCTGTTTTTT. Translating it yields CASSVEGGPNTGELFF.

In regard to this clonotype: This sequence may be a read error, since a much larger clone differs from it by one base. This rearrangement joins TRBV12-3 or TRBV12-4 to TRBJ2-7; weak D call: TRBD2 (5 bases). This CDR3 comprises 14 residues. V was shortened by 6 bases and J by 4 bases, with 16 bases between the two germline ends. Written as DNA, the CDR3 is TGTGCCAGCAGGCGAACAGAGGGCTCTTACGAGCAGTACTTC. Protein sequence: CASRRTEGSYEQYF.

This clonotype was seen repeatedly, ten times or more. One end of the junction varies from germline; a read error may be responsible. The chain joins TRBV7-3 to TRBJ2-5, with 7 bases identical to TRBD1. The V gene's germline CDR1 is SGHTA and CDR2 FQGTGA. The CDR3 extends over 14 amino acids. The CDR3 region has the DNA TGTGCCAGCAGCACAGGGGCACACCAAGGGACCCAGTACTTC. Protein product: CASSTGAHQGTQYF.

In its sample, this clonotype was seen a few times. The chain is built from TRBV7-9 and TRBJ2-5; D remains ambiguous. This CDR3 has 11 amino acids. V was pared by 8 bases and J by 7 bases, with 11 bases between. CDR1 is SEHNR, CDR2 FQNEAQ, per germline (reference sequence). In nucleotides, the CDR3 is TGTGCCAGCCCCGAGCCGGGGACCCAGTACTTC. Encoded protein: CASPEPGTQYF.

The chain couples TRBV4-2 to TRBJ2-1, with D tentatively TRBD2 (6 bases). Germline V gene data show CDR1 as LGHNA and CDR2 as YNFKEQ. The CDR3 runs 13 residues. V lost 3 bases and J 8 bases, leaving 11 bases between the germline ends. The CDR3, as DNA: TGTGCCAGCAGCCACCTCGGAGGGGATGAGCAGTTCTTC. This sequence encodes CASSHLGGDEQFF.

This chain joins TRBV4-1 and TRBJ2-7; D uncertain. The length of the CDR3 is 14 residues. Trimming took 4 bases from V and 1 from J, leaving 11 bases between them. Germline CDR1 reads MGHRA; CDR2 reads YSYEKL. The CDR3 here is CASSPAEGSYEQYF. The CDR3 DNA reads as TGCGCCAGCAGCCCTGCAGAAGGGTCCTACGAGCAGTACTTC.

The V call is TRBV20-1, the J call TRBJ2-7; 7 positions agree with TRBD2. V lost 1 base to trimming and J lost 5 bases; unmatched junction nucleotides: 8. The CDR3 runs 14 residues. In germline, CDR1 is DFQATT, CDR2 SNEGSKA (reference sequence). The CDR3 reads CSARGAGVWHEQYF. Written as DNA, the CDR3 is TGCAGTGCTAGAGGGGCGGGAGTATGGCACGAGCAGTACTTC.

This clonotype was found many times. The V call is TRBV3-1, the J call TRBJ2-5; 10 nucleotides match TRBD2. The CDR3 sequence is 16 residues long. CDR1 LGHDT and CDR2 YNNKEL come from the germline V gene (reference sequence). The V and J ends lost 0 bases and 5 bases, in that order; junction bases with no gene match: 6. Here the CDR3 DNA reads TGTGCCAGCAGCCAAGAGGTCAGCGGGAGGGGGGAGACCCAGTACTTC. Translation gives CASSQEVSGRGETQYF.

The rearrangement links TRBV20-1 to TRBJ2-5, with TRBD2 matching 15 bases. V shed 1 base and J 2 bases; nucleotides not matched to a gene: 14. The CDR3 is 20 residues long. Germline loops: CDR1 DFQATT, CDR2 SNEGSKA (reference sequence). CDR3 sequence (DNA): TGCAGTGCTAGAGCCCGCGGCGGGACTAGCGGGGGGAGTTGGCAAGAGACCCAGTACTTC. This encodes CSARARGGTSGGSWQETQYF.

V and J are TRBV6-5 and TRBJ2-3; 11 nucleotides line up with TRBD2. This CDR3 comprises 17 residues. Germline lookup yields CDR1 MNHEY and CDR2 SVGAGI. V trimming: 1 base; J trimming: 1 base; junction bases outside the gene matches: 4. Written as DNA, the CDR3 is TGTGCCAGCAGTTACTTCTTAGCGGGGGGGGGCACAGATACGCAGTATTTT. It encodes CASSYFLAGGGTDTQYF.

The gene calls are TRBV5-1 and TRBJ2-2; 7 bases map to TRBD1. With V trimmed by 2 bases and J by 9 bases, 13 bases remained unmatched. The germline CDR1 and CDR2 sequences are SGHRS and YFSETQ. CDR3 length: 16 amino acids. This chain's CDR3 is CASSLAPGQMHRELFF. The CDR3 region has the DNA TGCGCCAGCAGCTTAGCACCGGGACAGATGCACCGGGAGCTGTTTTTT.